Shown below are 10 T cell receptor beta chains from a single sample sequenced in a study of shared T cell receptors in the human thymus. This table comes from immunoSEQ multiplex PCR, and its TCRdb copy is limited to in-frame clones, with some not included. The data show under 700,000 clones, 75% to 80% seen once. These data were likewise used in another study, on human thymus T cells.

The specimen was thymocytes. The receptors were gathered from a boy under two years old with a congenital heart defect.

About this clone itself: A read error may account for a junction end that differs from germline. The chain's CDR3 is CAGSLSGGLNYGYTF. The CDR3 nucleotides are TGTGCCGGCAGCCTATCCGGGGGGCTGAACTATGGCTACACCTTC. This rearrangement joins TRBV9 to TRBJ1-2; possibly TRBD1 for D (6 bases). This CDR3 comprises 15 residues. Germline V gives CDR1 SGDLS, CDR2 YYNGEE.

This clone was detected a few times. This rearrangement joins TRBV4-2 to TRBJ2-1; maybe TRBD2 (6 bases). The CDR3 is 16 residues long. CDR1 LGHNA and CDR2 YNFKEQ come from the germline V gene. V lost 1 base to trimming and J lost 5 bases, with 15 bases between them. The CDR3 spells CASSQGLGAGDNEQFF. The CDR3 DNA reads TGTGCCAGCAGCCAAGGATTGGGAGCGGGCGACAATGAGCAGTTCTTC.

The V call is TRBV28, the J call TRBJ2-5; a possible D gene is TRBD2 (5 bases). The germline V gene encodes CDR1 MDHEN and CDR2 SYDVKM. CDR3 length: 14 amino acids. V lost 5 bases to trimming and J lost 0 bases, with 10 bases between them. The CDR3 region is CASSRGPYQETQYF. The CDR3 DNA sequence: TGTGCCAGCAGTCGGGGTCCGTACCAAGAGACCCAGTACTTC.

The chain has TRBV10-3 and TRBJ1-3; D ambiguous. The germline V gene encodes CDR1 ENHRY and CDR2 SYGVKD. This CDR3 is 17 amino acids long. The V gene lost 0 bases and the J gene lost 0 bases, with 12 bases spanning the gap. The CDR3 is CAISESGQAFSGNTIYF. The CDR3 DNA sequence: TGTGCCATCAGTGAGTCTGGGCAGGCCTTCTCTGGAAACACCATATATTTT.

The rearrangement uses TRBV11-2 and TRBJ2-2; TRBD1 might be the D (6 bases). Germline V gives CDR1 SGHAT, CDR2 FQNNGV. Trimming cost V 5 bases and J 0 bases, with 19 bases left between them. The CDR3 has 18 residues. CDR3 in DNA: TGTGCCAGCAGCCTTGGACAGCGTAGCTTTCCGAACACCGGGGAGCTGTTTTTT. Amino acids: CASSLGQRSFPNTGELFF.

This chain connects TRBV5-1 to TRBJ2-1, with 8 bases that match TRBD2. The CDR3 contains 15 residues. Germline V gene sequence: CDR1 SGHRS, CDR2 YFSETQ. Losses at the gene ends were 1 base for V and 4 bases for J; bases not matched to a gene: 4. Here the CDR3 reads CASSLSPGGYNEQFF. In DNA form, the CDR3 reads TGCGCCAGCAGCTTGTCTCCGGGAGGGTACAATGAGCAGTTCTTC.

The chain has TRBV25-1 and TRBJ1-2, with a tentative D call TRBD1 (5 bases). Germline values: CDR1 MGHDK, CDR2 SYGVNS. CDR3 length equals 16 residues. Trimming stripped 2 bases from V and 8 bases from J, with 21 bases between. The CDR3 nucleotides are TGTGCCAGCAGTGAAAGGGGTGGGATACCCTTTTGGGGCTACACCTTC. Its translation: CASSERGGIPFWGYTF.

The rearrangement links TRBV11-2 to TRBJ2-3, with 11 bases identical to TRBD2. Germline V gives CDR1 SGHAT, CDR2 FQNNGV. The CDR3 spans 19 residues. The V segment lost 6 bases and the J segment 1 base; nucleotides outside the gene matches: 15. CDR3 region: CASRTGLAGGPERTDTQYF. The CDR3, as DNA: TGTGCCAGCAGAACCGGCCTAGCGGGAGGTCCCGAACGCACAGATACGCAGTATTTT.

The V call is TRBV15, the J call TRBJ2-3, with 9 bases matching TRBD2. The germline V gene encodes CDR1 LNHNV and CDR2 YYDKDF (reference sequence). Trimming removed 1 base from V and 2 bases from J; junction bases left unmatched: 22. CDR3 length equals 22 residues. CDR3 coding DNA: TGTGCCACCAGCAGAGGCGAGGTTGGGGGCCTACAAGCGGGAGGCCCCACAGATACGCAGTATTTT. It translates to CATSRGEVGGLQAGGPTDTQYF. Full variable domain (rest looked up from reference TRBV15 and TRBJ2-3): DAMVIQNPRYQVTQFGKPVTLSCSQTLNHNVMYWYQQKSSQAPKLLFHYYDKDFNNEADTPDNFQSRRPNTSFCFLDIRSPGLGDTAMYLCATSRGEVGGLQAGGPTDTQYFGPGTRLTVL.

This chain uses TRBV10-3 with TRBJ2-6; maybe TRBD2 (5 bases). The CDR3 runs to 18 residues. Germline CDR1 reads ENHRY; CDR2 reads SYGVKD. V lost 1 base and J lost 0, with 13 bases in between. This CDR3 is CAISEYEGSSSGANVLTF. The CDR3 nucleotides read TGTGCCATCAGTGAGTATGAGGGCTCATCCTCTGGGGCCAACGTCCTGACTTTC.